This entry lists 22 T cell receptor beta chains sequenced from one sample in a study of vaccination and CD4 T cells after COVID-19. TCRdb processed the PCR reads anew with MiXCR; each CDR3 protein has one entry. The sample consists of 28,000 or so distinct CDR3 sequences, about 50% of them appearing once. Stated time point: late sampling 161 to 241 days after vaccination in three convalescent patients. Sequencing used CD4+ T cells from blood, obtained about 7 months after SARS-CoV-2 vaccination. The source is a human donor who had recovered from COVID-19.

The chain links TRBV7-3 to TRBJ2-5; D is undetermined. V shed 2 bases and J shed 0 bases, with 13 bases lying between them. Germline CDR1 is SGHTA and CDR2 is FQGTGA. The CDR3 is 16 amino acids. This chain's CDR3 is CASSLGLIRNQETQYF. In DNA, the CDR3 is TGTGCCAGCAGCTTAGGGCTTATCAGGAACCAAGAGACCCAGTACTTC.

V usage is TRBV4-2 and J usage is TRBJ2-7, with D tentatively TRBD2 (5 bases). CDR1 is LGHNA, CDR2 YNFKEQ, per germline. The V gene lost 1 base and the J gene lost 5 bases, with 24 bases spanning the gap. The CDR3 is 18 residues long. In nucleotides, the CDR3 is TGTGCCAGCAGCCAAGTCTATACGGCGAGGGATCAAGTGCACGAGCAGTACTTC. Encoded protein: CASSQVYTARDQVHEQYF.

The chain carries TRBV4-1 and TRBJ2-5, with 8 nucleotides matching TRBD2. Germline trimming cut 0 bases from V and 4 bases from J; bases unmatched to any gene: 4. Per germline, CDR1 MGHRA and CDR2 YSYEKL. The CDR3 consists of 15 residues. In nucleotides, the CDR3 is TGCGCCAGCAGCCAAGATCGCGCGGGAGGAGAGACCCAGTACTTC. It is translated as CASSQDRAGGETQYF.

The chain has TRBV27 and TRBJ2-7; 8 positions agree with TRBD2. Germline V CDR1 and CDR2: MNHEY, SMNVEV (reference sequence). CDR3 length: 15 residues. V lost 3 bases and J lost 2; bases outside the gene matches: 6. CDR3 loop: CASSFGREAPYEQYF. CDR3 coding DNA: TGTGCCAGCAGTTTCGGGCGGGAGGCCCCCTACGAGCAGTACTTC.

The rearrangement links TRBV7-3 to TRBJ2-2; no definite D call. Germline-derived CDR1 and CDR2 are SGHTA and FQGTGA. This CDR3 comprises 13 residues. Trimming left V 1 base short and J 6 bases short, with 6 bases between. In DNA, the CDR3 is TGTGCCAGCAGCTTAAGTGGGCCCGGGGAGCTGTTTTTT. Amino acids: CASSLSGPGELFF.

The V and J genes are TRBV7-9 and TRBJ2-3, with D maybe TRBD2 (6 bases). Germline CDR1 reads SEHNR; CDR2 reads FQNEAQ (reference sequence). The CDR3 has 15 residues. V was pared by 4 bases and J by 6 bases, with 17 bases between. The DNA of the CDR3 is TGTGCCAGCAGCTCTGCCACGCCGGCGGGGGATACGCAGTATTTT. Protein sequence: CASSSATPAGDTQYF. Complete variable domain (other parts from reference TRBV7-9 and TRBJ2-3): DTGVSQNPRHKITKRGQNVTFRCDPISEHNRLYWYRQTLGQGPEFLTYFQNEAQLEKSRLLSDRFSAERPKGSFSTLEIQRTEQGDSAMYLCASSSATPAGDTQYFGPGTRLTVL.

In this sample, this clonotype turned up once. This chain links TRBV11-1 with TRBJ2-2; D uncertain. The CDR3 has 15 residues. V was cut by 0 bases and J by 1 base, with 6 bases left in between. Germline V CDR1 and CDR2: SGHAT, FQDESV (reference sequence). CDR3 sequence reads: CASSLAAGNTGELFF. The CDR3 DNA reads TGTGCCAGCAGCTTAGCGGCAGGGAACACCGGGGAGCTGTTTTTT.

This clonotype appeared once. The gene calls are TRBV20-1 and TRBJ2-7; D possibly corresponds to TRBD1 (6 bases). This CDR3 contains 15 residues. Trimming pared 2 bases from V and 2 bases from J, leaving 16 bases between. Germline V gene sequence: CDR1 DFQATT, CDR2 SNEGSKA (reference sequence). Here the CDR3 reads CSARNPGHSTYEQYF. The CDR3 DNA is TGCAGTGCTAGAAACCCGGGACATTCGACCTACGAGCAGTACTTC.

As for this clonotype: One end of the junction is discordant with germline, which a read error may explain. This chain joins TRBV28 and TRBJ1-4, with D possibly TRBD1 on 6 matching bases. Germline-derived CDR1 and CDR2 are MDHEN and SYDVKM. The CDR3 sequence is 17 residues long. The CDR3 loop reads CDSSLELAGDPGEKLFF. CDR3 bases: TGTGACAGCAGTTTAGAGTTAGCAGGGGACCCTGGCGAAAAACTGTTTTTT.

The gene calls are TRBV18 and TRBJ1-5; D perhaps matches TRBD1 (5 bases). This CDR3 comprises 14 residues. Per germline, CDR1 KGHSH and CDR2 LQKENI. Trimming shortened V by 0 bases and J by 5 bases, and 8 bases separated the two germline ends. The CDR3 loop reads CASSPPKGHQPQHF. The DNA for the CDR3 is TGTGCCAGCTCACCACCTAAGGGGCATCAGCCCCAGCATTTT.

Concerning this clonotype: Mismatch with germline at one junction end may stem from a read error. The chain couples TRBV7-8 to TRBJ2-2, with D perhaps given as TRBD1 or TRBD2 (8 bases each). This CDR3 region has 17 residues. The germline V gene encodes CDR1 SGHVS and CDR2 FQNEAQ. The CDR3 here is CASSLIAGQAGTGELFF. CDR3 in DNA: TGTGCCAGTAGCTTGATAGCGGGACAGGCTGGGACCGGGGAGCTGTTTTTT. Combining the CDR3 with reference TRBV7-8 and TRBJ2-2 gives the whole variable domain GAGVSQSPRYKVAKRGQDVALRCDPISGHVSLFWYQQALGQGPEFLTYFQNEAQLDKSGLPSDRFFAERPEGSVSTLKIQRTQQEDSAVYLCASSLIAGQAGTGELFFGEGSRLTVL.

As DNA, the CDR3 is TGTGCCAGCAGCCTCGTTAGCGGGAGTGTAACGGATACGCAGTATTTT. It codes for CASSLVSGSVTDTQYF. The chain joins TRBV7-2 to TRBJ2-3; 9 nucleotides line up with TRBD2. The CDR3 sequence is 16 residues long. Germline V gene lookup returns CDR1 SGHTA and CDR2 FQGNSA. The V gene end was trimmed by 5 bases and the J gene end by 6 bases; junction bases not matched to a gene: 12.

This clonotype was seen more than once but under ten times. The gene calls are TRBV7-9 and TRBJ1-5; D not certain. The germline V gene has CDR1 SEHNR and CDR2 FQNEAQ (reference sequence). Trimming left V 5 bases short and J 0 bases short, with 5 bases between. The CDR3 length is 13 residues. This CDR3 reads CASSQDSNQPQHF. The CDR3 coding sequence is TGTGCCAGCAGCCAGGATAGCAATCAGCCCCAGCATTTT.

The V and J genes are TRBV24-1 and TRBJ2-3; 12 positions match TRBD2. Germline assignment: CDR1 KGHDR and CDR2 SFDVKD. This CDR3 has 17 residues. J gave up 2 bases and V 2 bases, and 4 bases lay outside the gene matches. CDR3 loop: CATSDWPSGRATDTQYF. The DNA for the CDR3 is TGTGCCACCAGTGATTGGCCTAGCGGGAGGGCCACAGATACGCAGTATTTT.

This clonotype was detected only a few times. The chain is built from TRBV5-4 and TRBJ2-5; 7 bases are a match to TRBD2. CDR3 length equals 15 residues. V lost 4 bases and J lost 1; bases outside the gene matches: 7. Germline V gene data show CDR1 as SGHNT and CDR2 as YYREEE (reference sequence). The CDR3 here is CASSGGVGAQETQYF. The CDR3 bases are TGTGCCAGCAGCGGGGGGGTAGGGGCCCAAGAGACCCAGTACTTC.

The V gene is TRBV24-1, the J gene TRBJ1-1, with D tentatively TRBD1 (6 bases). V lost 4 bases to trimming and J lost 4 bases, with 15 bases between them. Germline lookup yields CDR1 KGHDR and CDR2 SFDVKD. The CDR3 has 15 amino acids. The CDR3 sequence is CATSDGKGGTTEAFF. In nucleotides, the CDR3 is TGTGCCACCAGTGACGGTAAGGGGGGAACCACTGAAGCTTTCTTT.

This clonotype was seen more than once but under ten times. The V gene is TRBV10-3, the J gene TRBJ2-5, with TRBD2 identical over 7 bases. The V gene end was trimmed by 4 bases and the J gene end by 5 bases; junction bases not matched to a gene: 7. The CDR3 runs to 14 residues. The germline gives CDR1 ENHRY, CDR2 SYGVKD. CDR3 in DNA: TGTGCCATCAGTGTTTCCGGGACTAAGGAGACCCAGTACTTC. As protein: CAISVSGTKETQYF.

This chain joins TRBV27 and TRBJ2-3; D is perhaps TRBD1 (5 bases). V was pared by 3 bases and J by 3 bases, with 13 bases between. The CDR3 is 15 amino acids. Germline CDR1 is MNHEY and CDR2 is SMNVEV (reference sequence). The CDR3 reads CASSLRKGWTDTQYF. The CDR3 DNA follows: TGTGCCAGCAGTTTGAGGAAGGGGTGGACAGATACGCAGTATTTT.

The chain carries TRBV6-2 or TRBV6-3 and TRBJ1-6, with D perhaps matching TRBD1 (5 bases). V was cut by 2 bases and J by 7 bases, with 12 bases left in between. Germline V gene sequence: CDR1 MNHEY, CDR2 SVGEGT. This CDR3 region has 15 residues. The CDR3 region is CASSYPGPINSPLHF. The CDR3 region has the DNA TGTGCCAGCAGTTACCCGGGACCGATCAATTCACCCCTCCACTTT.

The CDR3 bases are TGTGCCAGCAGTTACTCGAGGGGACTCAGGGGACGGGGTTCACCCCTCCACTTT. It encodes CASSYSRGLRGRGSPLHF. The rearrangement links TRBV6-5 to TRBJ1-6; possibly TRBD1 for D (6 bases). Germline CDR1 reads MNHEY; CDR2 reads SVGAGI. The V and J ends lost 0 bases and 9 bases respectively, with 21 bases between them. The CDR3 is 18 amino acids.

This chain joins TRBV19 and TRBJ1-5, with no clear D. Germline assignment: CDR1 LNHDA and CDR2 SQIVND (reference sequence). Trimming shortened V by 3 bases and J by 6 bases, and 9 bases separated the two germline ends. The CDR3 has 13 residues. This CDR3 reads CASSISERQPQHF. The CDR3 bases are TGTGCCAGTAGTATTTCAGAACGTCAGCCCCAGCATTTT.

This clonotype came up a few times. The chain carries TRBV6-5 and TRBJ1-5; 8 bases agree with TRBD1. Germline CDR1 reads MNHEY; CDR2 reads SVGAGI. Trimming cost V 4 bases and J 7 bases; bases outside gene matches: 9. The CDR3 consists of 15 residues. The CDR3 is CASSSMDRVSQPQHF. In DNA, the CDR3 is TGTGCCAGCAGTTCGATGGACAGGGTCTCACAGCCCCAGCATTTT.